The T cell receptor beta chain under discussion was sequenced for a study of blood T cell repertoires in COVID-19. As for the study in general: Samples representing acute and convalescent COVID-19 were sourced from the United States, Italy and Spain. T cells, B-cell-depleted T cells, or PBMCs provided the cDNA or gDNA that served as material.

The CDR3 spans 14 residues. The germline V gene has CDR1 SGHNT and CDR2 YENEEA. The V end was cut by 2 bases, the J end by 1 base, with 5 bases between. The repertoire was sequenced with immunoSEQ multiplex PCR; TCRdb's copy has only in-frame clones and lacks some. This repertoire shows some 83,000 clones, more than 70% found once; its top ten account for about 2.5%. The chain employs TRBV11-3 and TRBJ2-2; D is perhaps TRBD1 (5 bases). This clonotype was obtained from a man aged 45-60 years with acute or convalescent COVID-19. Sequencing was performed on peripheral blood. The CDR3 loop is CASSLQGNTGELFF. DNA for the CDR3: TGTGCCAGCAGCTTACAGGGGAACACCGGGGAGCTGTTTTTT. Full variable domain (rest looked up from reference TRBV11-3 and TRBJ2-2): EAGVVQSPRYKIIEKKQPVAFWCNPISGHNTLYWYLQNLGQGPELLIRYENEEAVDDSQLPKDRFSAERLKGVDSTLKIQPAELGDSAVYLCASSLQGNTGELFFGEGSRLTVL.